This T cell receptor beta chain was obtained from a study of OX40 agonist ivuxolimab in advanced cancers. Study-wide background: Of mixed ages from about 20 to 85 and averaging roughly 60 years, the group was roughly 85% male. Past anti-PD-1, anti-PD-L1 or anti-CTLA-4 therapy was accepted, and 35% to 45% had received some. Study outcomes and limitations: CD4+ and CD8+ T cells in blood underwent clonal expansion by week 6 at 0.1 to 3.0 mg/kg.

Concerning this clone: Its antigen is undetermined.

Here immunoSEQ multiplex PCR was the method, and the copy in TCRdb shows in-frame clones only, minus some. The table lists approximately 37,000 clones, around 84% of them singletons. CDR1 is LNHDA, CDR2 SQIVND, per germline (reference sequence). V was cut by 6 bases and J by 2 bases, with 8 bases left in between. The CDR3 consists of 13 residues. The sample consisted of CD4+ or CD8+ T cells sorted from blood, taken in a trial of the OX40 agonist ivuxolimab. The receptor's source is an adult with an advanced solid tumor such as melanoma, head and neck, liver or kidney cancer. This chain uses TRBV19 with TRBJ2-1, with a possible D match to TRBD1 (5 bases). CDR3 in amino acids: CASSRTTYNEQFF. The CDR3 nucleotides read TGTGCCAGTAGCAGGACAACCTACAATGAGCAGTTCTTC.